This TCR beta chain was captured by sequencing in a study of cytomegalovirus exposure and HLA in healthy donors. Primers included in the PCR were 60 Vbeta and 13 Jbeta primers. Clones were sequenced by immunoSEQ multiplex PCR, and TCRdb holds only the in-frame ones, with some missing. This sample's clone table lists approximately 43,000 clones. V was shortened by 1 base and J by 8 bases, with 14 bases between the two germline ends. This CDR3 contains 14 residues. Germline CDR1 and CDR2: SGHDN and FVKESK. These donors, healthy bone marrow donors, were studied. The TCR originated in a woman aged 30 to 39 in good health and CMV-seronegative. Sequencing was carried out using PBMCs. V and J are TRBV14 and TRBJ1-2; D not certain. In nucleotides, the CDR3 is TGTGCCAGCAGCCAAGTCCCGGTTCTTATGGGCTACACCTTC. This sequence encodes CASSQVPVLMGYTF.